This T cell receptor (beta chain) was identified in a study of CD8 T cells in ankylosing spondylitis (dated by TCRdb to the late 2010s). With respect to the entire study: T cell receptor beta repertoires were profiled in healthy donors and ankylosing spondylitis patients so that disease-linked TCR variants could be found. The full study cohort comprised 25 ankylosing spondylitis patients and 110 or so healthy donors. Samples of peripheral blood were taken, and for ankylosing spondylitis patients, synovial fluid was collected as well.

Overall results and qualifications from the work: Some TCR beta motif variants had previously been reported in synovial fluid and blood of reactive arthritis patients, which suggested common disease-initiation mechanisms. The disease-linked clones were reported to be significantly enriched in matched synovial fluid samples from ankylosing spondylitis patients. In peripheral blood, the disease-linked clones were found at relatively low frequencies and had a CD8+ phenotype. A TCR beta motif made up of about eight highly homologous amino acid variants appeared to be characteristic of blood from ankylosing spondylitis patients.

This clonotype was seen only a few times. There is no known antigen for this receptor. One base away there is no much larger clone; base qualities are not given. The germline V gene specifies MRHNA as CDR1 and SNTAGT as CDR2. From the cysteine up to the phenylalanine, the CDR3 has a length of 16 residues. This entry keeps only the CDR3 DNA: 48 bases, framed from base 1. V and J are trimmed by 4 bases and 6 bases, and the gene matches miss 10 bases of the junction. The sequencer was an Illumina HiSeq 2500. TCR beta libraries were prepared by quantitative 5'-RACE with molecular barcodes. The original pipeline was this. A new computational method based on a probabilistic model of VDJ rearrangement was used to identify disease-linked TCR variants. The raw public data were reprocessed by TCRdb itself: fastp quality trimming at Q25, MiXCR clonotype calling, in-frame beta chains only. Every entry covers one CDR3 protein and lists the most common genes and DNA from its rows. These V and J calls rely on TCRdb rather than the paper's analysis. The sample contains fewer than 750,000 distinct CDR3 sequences, 15% to 20% of them found a single time. Approximately 18% of the sample rests with the top ten.

This TCR was recovered from a male donor with ankylosing spondylitis. The specimen was blood, either unsorted or a sorted T cell fraction (not recorded which). This receptor chain uses TRBV6-4 and TRBJ2-1, with 9 bases in between that match TRBD2. The CDR3 corresponds to CASSAERGAPSNEQFF. The DNA sequence is TGTGCCAGCAGTGCTGAGCGGGGGGCCCCATCCAATGAGCAGTTCTTC.